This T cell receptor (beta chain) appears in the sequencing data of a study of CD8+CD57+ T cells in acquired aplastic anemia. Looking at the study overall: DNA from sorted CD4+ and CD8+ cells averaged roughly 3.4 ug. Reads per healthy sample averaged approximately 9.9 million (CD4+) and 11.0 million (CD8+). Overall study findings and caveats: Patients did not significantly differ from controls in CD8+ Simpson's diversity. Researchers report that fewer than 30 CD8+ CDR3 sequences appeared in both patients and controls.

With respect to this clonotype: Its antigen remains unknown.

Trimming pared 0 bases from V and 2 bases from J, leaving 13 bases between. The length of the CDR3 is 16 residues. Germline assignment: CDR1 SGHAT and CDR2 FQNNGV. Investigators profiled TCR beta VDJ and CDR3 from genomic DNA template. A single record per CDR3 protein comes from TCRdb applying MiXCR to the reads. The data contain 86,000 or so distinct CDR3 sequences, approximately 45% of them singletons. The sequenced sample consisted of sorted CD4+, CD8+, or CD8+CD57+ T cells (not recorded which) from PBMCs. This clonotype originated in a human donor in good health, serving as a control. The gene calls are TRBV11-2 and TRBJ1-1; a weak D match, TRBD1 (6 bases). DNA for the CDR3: TGTGCCAGCAGCTTAGATTACAGGGAAGGAAACACTGAAGCTTTCTTT. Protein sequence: CASSLDYREGNTEAFF.